Below are 29 T cell receptor beta chains sequenced from a single sample in a study of T cells after yellow fever vaccination. TCRdb re-analysed the 5' RACE reads in MiXCR, keeping a single row per CDR3 protein. The sample holds 30,000 to 40,000 distinct CDR3 sequences, 6.6% seen once. The sequenced sample was PBMCs, either bulk or a sorted T-cell subset (CD4+, CD8+, memory, or dextramer-sorted; not recorded which), obtained on the day of the first yellow fever vaccination. The receptor source for this set is a man aged 18 to 29 who received the YFV17D yellow fever vaccine.

As for this clonotype: This CDR3 fails to terminate in the conserved phenylalanine or tryptophan, so it likely reflects a read error. The J gene is TRBJ2-5, the V gene TRBV7-2, with 8 bases matching TRBD2. V gave up 1 base and J gave up 3 bases; unmatched junction bases: 7. Germline values: CDR1 SGHTA, CDR2 FQGNSA. The CDR3 has 16 residues. The CDR3 spells CASSLVIGGVKETQYY. Here the CDR3 DNA reads TGTGCCAGCAGCTTAGTCATCGGGGGGGTAAAAGAGACCCAGTACTAC.

This clonotype was seen a few times. V gene TRBV25-1 combines with J gene TRBJ2-5; tentative D call: TRBD1 (5 bases). Germline V gene lookup returns CDR1 MGHDK and CDR2 SYGVNS. The ends were cut back, 3 bases at V and 5 bases at J, with 13 bases in the middle. The CDR3 runs to 14 residues. The CDR3 DNA reads TGTGCCAGCAGTGACCAGGGCACTGGCGAGACCCAGTACTTC. Amino acids: CASSDQGTGETQYF.

In regard to this clonotype: A much larger clone is a single base away; this may be a read error. The chain combines TRBV7-8 with TRBJ2-3; maybe TRBD2 (7 bases). Germline V gives CDR1 SGHVS, CDR2 FQNEAQ. This CDR3 is 14 amino acids long. The germline V and J ends were trimmed by 5 bases and 2 bases, with 11 bases remaining between them. Here the CDR3 reads CASSARGATDTQYF. The DNA for the CDR3 is TGTGCCAGCAGCGCCCGGGGGGCCACAGATACGCAGTATTTT.

This sequence joins TRBV12-3 or TRBV12-4 and TRBJ1-2, with D perhaps matching TRBD1 (6 bases). The CDR3 has 14 residues. Trimming shortened V by 4 bases and J by 2 bases, and 11 bases separated the two germline ends. The CDR3 is CASSSGTRNYGYTF. CDR3 nucleotides: TGTGCCAGCAGTTCGGGGACAAGGAACTATGGCTACACCTTC.

This clonotype was seen at least ten times. The CDR3 protein is CASRPRPGGQGGYGYTF. The DNA of the CDR3 is TGCGCCAGCAGGCCCCGTCCCGGGGGACAGGGCGGCTATGGCTACACCTTC. J is TRBJ1-2 and V is TRBV5-1, with 9 positions matching TRBD1. V shed 5 bases, J shed 4 bases, and the junction held 15 bases outside the gene matches. The CDR3 sequence is 17 residues long. Germline V lookup: CDR1 SGHRS, CDR2 YFSETQ. The full variable domain, with the rest looked up from reference TRBV5-1 and TRBJ1-2, is KAGVTQTPRYLIKTRGQQVTLSCSPISGHRSVSWYQQTPGQGLQFLFEYFSETQRNKGNFPGRFSGRQFSNSRSEMNVSTLELGDSALYLCASRPRPGGQGGYGYTFGSGTRLTVV.

Many counts were recorded for this clonotype. The gene calls are TRBV7-6 and TRBJ1-1; 7 nucleotides match TRBD1. The CDR3 has 15 residues. V dropped 5 bases and J dropped 4; count of bases not matched to a gene: 10. Per germline, CDR1 SGHVS and CDR2 FNYEAQ. CDR3 loop: CASSPPKAGGTEAFF. In DNA form, the CDR3 reads TGTGCCAGCAGCCCCCCCAAGGCAGGGGGCACTGAAGCTTTCTTT.

The sample holds a few counts of this clonotype. The chain has TRBV2 and TRBJ1-5; no clear D. V lost 7 bases to trimming and J lost 6 bases, with 16 bases between them. CDR3 length equals 14 residues. Per germline, CDR1 SNHLY and CDR2 FYNNEI. The CDR3 protein is CASNLGGPIQPQHF. As DNA, the CDR3 is TGTGCCAGCAACCTGGGCGGACCAATTCAGCCCCAGCATTTT.

This clonotype was found many times. The CDR3 protein is CASRVLAANTDTQYF. Written as DNA, the CDR3 is TGCGCCAGCAGAGTTCTAGCGGCGAACACAGATACGCAGTATTTT. J is TRBJ2-3 and V is TRBV5-1, with 7 bases identical to TRBD2. Germline V lookup: CDR1 SGHRS, CDR2 YFSETQ. V was clipped by 5 bases and J by 2 bases; unmatched bases: 8. This CDR3 has 15 amino acids.

This clonotype was counted many times. V and J are TRBV29-1 and TRBJ1-1, with D uncertain. Trimming left V 5 bases short and J 2 bases short, with 18 bases between. The CDR3 runs 15 residues. Germline-derived CDR1 and CDR2 are SQVTM and ANQGSEA. CDR3: CSVHPPGPINTEAFF. The CDR3 coding sequence is TGCAGCGTTCATCCCCCCGGACCGATAAACACTGAAGCTTTCTTT. Full variable domain (rest looked up from reference TRBV29-1 and TRBJ1-1): SAVISQKPSRDICQRGTSLTIQCQVDSQVTMMFWYRQQPGQSLTLIATANQGSEATYESGFVIDKFPISRPNLTFSTLTVSNMSPEDSSIYLCSVHPPGPINTEAFFGQGTRLTVV.

The chain employs TRBV21-1 and TRBJ1-2; the DNA was not used to check the table's D call, TRBD1. TRBV21-1 is flagged as a pseudogene. The CDR3 consists of 15 residues. The CDR3 here is CASSKPRDRHYGYTF. The DNA of the CDR3 is TGTGCCAGCAGCAAACCGAGGGACAGGCACTATGGCTACACCTTC.

This clonotype was seen at least ten times. The V call is TRBV9, the J call TRBJ2-2, with D maybe TRBD2 (5 bases). The length of the CDR3 is 14 residues. CDR1 is SGDLS, CDR2 YYNGEE, per germline. Trimming took 0 bases from V and 7 from J, leaving 10 bases between them. CDR3 region: CASSVAYRGGELFF. The CDR3 bases are TGTGCCAGCAGCGTAGCTTACCGGGGCGGGGAGCTGTTTTTT.

This clonotype came up a few times. The genes are TRBV20-1 and TRBJ2-6, with 7 bases aligning to TRBD1. Trimming at V came to 4 bases and at J to 1 base, leaving 10 bases not matched to a gene. The CDR3 covers 17 residues. Germline V lookup: CDR1 DFQATT, CDR2 SNEGSKA (reference sequence). Written as DNA, the CDR3 is TGCAGTGCTACCCTCCGGGACAGCAAATCTGGGGCCAACGTCCTGACTTTC. Amino acid sequence: CSATLRDSKSGANVLTF.

This clonotype was observed many times. V and J are TRBV15 and TRBJ2-4; maybe TRBD2 (6 bases). Germline CDR1 and CDR2: LNHNV and YYDKDF (reference sequence). The CDR3 is made up of 14 amino acids. The V end lost 8 bases, the J end lost 8 bases, and 19 bases lay between the germline ends. Here the CDR3 DNA reads TGTGCCACCGGCCGTGGGGCGGGGCCGGACATTCAGTACTTC. As protein: CATGRGAGPDIQYF.

There are many counts of this clonotype. V gene TRBV4-3 combines with J gene TRBJ2-1; 8 bases line up with TRBD1. The V segment lost 4 bases and the J segment 7 bases; nucleotides outside the gene matches: 6. The CDR3 spans 14 residues. Germline CDR1 is LGHNA and CDR2 is YSLEER. The CDR3 here is CASSLITGGNEQFF. The DNA of the CDR3 is TGCGCCAGCAGCCTCATTACAGGGGGGAATGAGCAGTTCTTC.

This clonotype showed up many times. The J gene is TRBJ2-5, the V gene TRBV28; no reliable D call. Germline V gives CDR1 MDHEN, CDR2 SYDVKM. The CDR3 spans 11 residues. Between the trimmed V and J ends, which lost 6 bases and 1 base, there was a span of 3 bases. The CDR3 DNA reads TGTGCCAGCAGGTTCCAAGAGACCCAGTACTTC. It is translated as CASRFQETQYF.

This clonotype was seen ten or more times. V is TRBV6-2 or TRBV6-3 and J is TRBJ2-5; no reliable D call. Germline V gene data show CDR1 as MNHEY and CDR2 as SVGEGT. This CDR3 is built from 12 residues. Trimming left V 5 bases short and J 3 bases short, with 7 bases between. CDR3 DNA sequence: TGTGCCAGCAGTCCAACGGAAGAGACCCAGTACTTC. Its protein product is CASSPTEETQYF.

The sample holds many counts of this clonotype. The chain couples TRBV7-8 to TRBJ2-1; maybe TRBD2 (6 bases). V lost 6 bases to trimming and J lost 0 bases, with 12 bases between them. This CDR3 region has 15 residues. Germline CDR1 SGHVS, CDR2 FQNEAQ. The CDR3 loop is CASRVTSSSYNEQFF. CDR3 coding DNA: TGTGCCAGCAGGGTCACTAGCAGCTCCTACAATGAGCAGTTCTTC. The entire variable domain, with the rest obtained from reference TRBV7-8 and TRBJ2-1, is as follows: GAGVSQSPRYKVAKRGQDVALRCDPISGHVSLFWYQQALGQGPEFLTYFQNEAQLDKSGLPSDRFFAERPEGSVSTLKIQRTQQEDSAVYLCASRVTSSSYNEQFFGPGTRLTVL.

The rearrangement uses TRBV5-5 and TRBJ1-1; D might be TRBD1 (6 bases). The CDR3 covers 13 residues. The germline V and J ends were trimmed by 4 bases and 8 bases, with 15 bases remaining between them. Germline V gene sequence: CDR1 SGHKS, CDR2 YYEKEE (reference sequence). DNA for the CDR3: TGTGCCAGCAGCCTGGCGCCGGACAGAGAAGCTTTCTTT. Translating it yields CASSLAPDREAFF.

This clonotype was found many times. This rearrangement joins TRBV20-1 to TRBJ1-1; TRBD1 matches at 8 bases. Germline CDR1 reads DFQATT; CDR2 reads SNEGSKA (reference sequence). There are 14 residues in the CDR3. After removal of 3 bases from V and 5 bases from J, the junction contained 8 bases not matched to a gene. The CDR3 spells CSARDTGGPTEAFF. CDR3 coding DNA: TGCAGTGCTAGGGATACAGGGGGTCCTACTGAAGCTTTCTTT.

In this sample, this clonotype is medium-sized. The rearrangement links TRBV4-3 to TRBJ2-1; TRBD1 matches 9 bases. Germline V lookup: CDR1 LGHNA, CDR2 YSLEER. CDR3 length: 15 amino acids. V shed 8 bases, J shed 6 bases, and the junction held 11 bases outside the gene matches. Here the CDR3 reads CASGPLGQGGNEQFF. Here the CDR3 DNA reads TGCGCCAGCGGGCCGTTGGGACAGGGAGGCAATGAGCAGTTCTTC.

This clonotype qualifies as medium-sized. The rearrangement joins TRBV6-4 to TRBJ2-2; weak D call: TRBD1 (5 bases). The germline V gene encodes CDR1 MRHNA and CDR2 SNTAGT. The V end lost 2 bases, the J end lost 4 bases, and 5 bases lay between the germline ends. This CDR3 is built from 13 residues. The CDR3 DNA reads as TGTGCCAGCAGTGACAGGGGCACCGGGGAGCTGTTTTTT. This sequence encodes CASSDRGTGELFF.

In this sample, this clonotype turned up once. This may stem from a read error, because a much larger clone lies one nucleotide away. The CDR3 coding sequence is TGTGCCTTCAGTGAGTCGAAGGTCGGCCCGGGGGGAAAAAATGGCTACACCTTC. It translates to CAFSESKVGPGGKNGYTF. This chain joins TRBV10-3 and TRBJ1-2; D possibly corresponds to TRBD1 (5 bases). In germline, CDR1 is ENHRY, CDR2 SYGVKD. There are 18 residues in the CDR3.

This clonotype was seen repeatedly, ten times or more. J is TRBJ2-7 and V is TRBV27; D may be TRBD1 (7 bases). Germline V gene data show CDR1 as MNHEY and CDR2 as SMNVEV (reference sequence). The CDR3 totals 15 residues. Trimming removed 7 bases from V and 4 bases from J, with 20 bases in between. The CDR3 sequence is CASKGRGTDSYEQYF. CDR3 nucleotides: TGTGCCAGCAAGGGACGGGGGACAGATTCTTACGAGCAGTACTTC.

This clonotype was observed a handful of times. The rearrangement uses TRBV12-3 or TRBV12-4 and TRBJ1-5; the D is unclear. V was shortened by 1 base and J by 2 bases, with 12 bases between the two germline ends. The CDR3 is made up of 16 amino acids. This CDR3 reads CASSLGGGAGNQPQHF. The CDR3 DNA reads as TGTGCCAGCAGTTTAGGGGGAGGAGCCGGCAATCAGCCCCAGCATTTT.

This clonotype was seen repeatedly, ten times or more. The V gene is TRBV7-9, the J gene TRBJ2-1; 14 positions match TRBD2. With V trimmed by 5 bases and J by 9 bases, 6 bases remained unmatched. Germline V gives CDR1 SEHNR, CDR2 FQNEAQ (reference sequence). The CDR3 loop spans 15 amino acids. CDR3: CASSLRLAGGGEQFF. The CDR3 DNA follows: TGTGCCAGCAGCCTACGACTAGCGGGGGGGGGTGAGCAGTTCTTC.

This clonotype was recorded at least ten times. The V call is TRBV4-1, the J call TRBJ1-6; D possibly corresponds to TRBD1 (5 bases). The CDR3 length is 16 residues. CDR1 is MGHRA and CDR2 is YSYEKL in the germline V gene. V was trimmed by 2 bases and J by 5 bases, leaving 13 bases between them. For the CDR3, the DNA is TGCGCCAGCAGCCAATCCGGGACGGTAAATAATTCACCCCTCCACTTT. Translating gives CASSQSGTVNNSPLHF.

This clonotype was recorded at least ten times. The chain employs TRBV5-6 and TRBJ2-1; D gene ambiguous. CDR1 SGHDT and CDR2 YYEEEE come from the germline V gene. The CDR3 is made up of 11 amino acids. The V and J ends lost 4 bases and 3 bases respectively, with 2 bases between them. The CDR3 loop reads CASSHYNEQFF. The CDR3 DNA reads TGTGCCAGCAGCCACTACAATGAGCAGTTCTTC.

This clonotype has a count of ten or more. The rearrangement joins TRBV9 to TRBJ1-5; D unresolved. Germline-derived CDR1 and CDR2 are SGDLS and YYNGEE. CDR3 length: 14 residues. Trimming cost V 7 bases and J 1 base, with 12 bases left between them. The CDR3 DNA sequence: TGTGCCAGCGACATGTGGAAGAGCAATCAGCCCCAGCATTTT. Its translation: CASDMWKSNQPQHF.

This clonotype was found many times. The chain couples TRBV19 to TRBJ2-2; D possibly corresponds to TRBD1 (6 bases). The germline V gene encodes CDR1 LNHDA and CDR2 SQIVND (reference sequence). V lost 8 bases and J 4 bases, leaving 8 bases between the germline ends. The CDR3 contains 12 residues. CDR3 region: CASWTATGELFF. The CDR3 DNA sequence: TGTGCCAGTTGGACAGCCACCGGGGAGCTGTTTTTT. The full variable domain, completed using reference TRBV19 and TRBJ2-2, is DGGITQSPKYLFRKEGQNVTLSCEQNLNHDAMYWYRQDPGQGLRLIYYSQIVNDFQKGDIAEGYSVSREKKESFPLTVTSAQKNPTAFYLCASWTATGELFFGEGSRLTVL.